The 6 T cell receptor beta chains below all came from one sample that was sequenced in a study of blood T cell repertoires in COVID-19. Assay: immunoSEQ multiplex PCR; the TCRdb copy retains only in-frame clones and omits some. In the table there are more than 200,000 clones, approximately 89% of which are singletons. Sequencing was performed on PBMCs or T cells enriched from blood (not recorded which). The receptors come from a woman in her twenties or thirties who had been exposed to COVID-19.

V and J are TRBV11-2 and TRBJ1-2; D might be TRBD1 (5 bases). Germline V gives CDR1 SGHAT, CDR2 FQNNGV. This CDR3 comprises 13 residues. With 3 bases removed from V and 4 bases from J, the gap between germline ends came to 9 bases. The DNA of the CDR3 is TGTGCCAGCAGCTTCCGGGGGAGCTATGGCTACACCTTC. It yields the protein CASSFRGSYGYTF.

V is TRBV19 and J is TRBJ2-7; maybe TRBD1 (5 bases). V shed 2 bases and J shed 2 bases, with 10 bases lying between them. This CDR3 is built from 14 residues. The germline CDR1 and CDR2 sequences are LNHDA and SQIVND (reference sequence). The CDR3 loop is CASSIQGGPYEQYF. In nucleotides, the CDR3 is TGTGCCAGTAGTATACAGGGCGGACCCTACGAGCAGTACTTC.

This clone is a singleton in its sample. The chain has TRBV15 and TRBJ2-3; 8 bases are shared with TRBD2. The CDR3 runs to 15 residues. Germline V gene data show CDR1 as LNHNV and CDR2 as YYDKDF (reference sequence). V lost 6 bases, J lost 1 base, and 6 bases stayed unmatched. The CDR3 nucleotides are TGTGCCACCAGAAAGCGGGAGTGGGGCACAGATACGCAGTATTTT. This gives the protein CATRKREWGTDTQYF.

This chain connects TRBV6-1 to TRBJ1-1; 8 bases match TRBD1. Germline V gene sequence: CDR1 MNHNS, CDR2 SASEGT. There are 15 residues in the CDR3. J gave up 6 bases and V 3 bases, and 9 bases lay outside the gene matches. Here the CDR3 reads CASSDAGQGASEAFF. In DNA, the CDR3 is TGTGCCAGCAGTGATGCTGGGCAGGGGGCTTCTGAAGCTTTCTTT.

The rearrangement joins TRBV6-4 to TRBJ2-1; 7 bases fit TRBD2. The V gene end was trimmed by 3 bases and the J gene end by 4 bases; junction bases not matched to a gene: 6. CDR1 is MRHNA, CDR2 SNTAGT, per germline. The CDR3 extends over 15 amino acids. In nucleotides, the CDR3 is TGTGCCAGCAGTGAGGTAGCGGGCGTTTACAATGAGCAGTTCTTC. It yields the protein CASSEVAGVYNEQFF.

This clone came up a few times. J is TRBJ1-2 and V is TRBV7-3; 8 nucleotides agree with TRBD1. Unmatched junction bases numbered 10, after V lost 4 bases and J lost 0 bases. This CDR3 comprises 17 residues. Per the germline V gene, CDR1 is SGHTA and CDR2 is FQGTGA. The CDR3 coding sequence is TGTGCCAGCAGCTCTCGGACAGGGCCGCGGGCTAACTATGGCTACACCTTC. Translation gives CASSSRTGPRANYGYTF. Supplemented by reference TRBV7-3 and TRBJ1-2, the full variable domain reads GAGVSQTPSNKVTEKGKYVELRCDPISGHTALYWYRQSLGQGPEFLIYFQGTGAADDSGLPNDRFFAVRPEGSVSTLKIQRTERGDSAVYLCASSSRTGPRANYGYTFGSGTRLTVV.